Below, 23 T cell receptor beta chains from the same sample are listed, as sequenced in a study of OX40 agonist ivuxolimab in advanced cancers. The method was immunoSEQ multiplex PCR; TCRdb's version includes in-frame clones alone and lacks a portion of them. The data contain 15,000 to 20,000 clones, more than 85% of them singletons. Here the sequenced sample was CD4+ or CD8+ T cells sorted from blood, taken in a trial of the OX40 agonist ivuxolimab. The origin of the receptors is an adult with an advanced solid tumor such as melanoma, head and neck, liver or kidney cancer.

The V call is TRBV4-2, the J call TRBJ1-5, with 8 positions matching TRBD1. The CDR3 extends over 17 amino acids. V shed 5 bases, J shed 5 bases, and the junction held 14 bases outside the gene matches. In germline, CDR1 is LGHNA, CDR2 YNFKEQ. CDR3 coding DNA: TGTGCCAGCAGCGCACTTTCCCCGGGACAGGAGTATCAGCCCCAGCATTTT. Protein product: CASSALSPGQEYQPQHF.

This chain connects TRBV27 to TRBJ2-7; D possibly uses TRBD1 or TRBD2 (5 bases each). Germline CDR1 is MNHEY and CDR2 is SMNVEV (reference sequence). V was clipped by 4 bases and J by 3 bases, with 13 bases between them. This CDR3 spans 14 amino acids. The CDR3 DNA is TGTGCCAGCAGTTCCGGGACGGAGCTCTACGAGCAGTACTTC. It yields the protein CASSSGTELYEQYF.

The V and J genes are TRBV5-4 and TRBJ2-5; 8 bases line up with TRBD1. CDR3 size: 14 residues. Trimming cost V 6 bases and J 4 bases; bases outside gene matches: 8. CDR1 and CDR2 (germline): SGHNT, YYREEE (reference sequence). The CDR3 is CASIDRGVGETQYF. DNA for the CDR3: TGTGCCAGCATCGACAGGGGAGTCGGAGAGACCCAGTACTTC.

Only one count was recorded for this clone. This chain connects TRBV14 to TRBJ2-3; 9 bases match TRBD1. This CDR3 spans 17 amino acids. V lost 2 bases to trimming and J lost 7 bases; unmatched junction nucleotides: 13. Germline lookup yields CDR1 SGHDN and CDR2 FVKESK. CDR3 nucleotide sequence: TGTGCCAGCAGCCAACTTATCGCGGGACAGGGTGAAAATACGCAGTATTTT. It encodes CASSQLIAGQGENTQYF.

The J gene is TRBJ2-1, the V gene TRBV5-5, with D unclear. The CDR3 has 11 residues. Germline V gives CDR1 SGHKS, CDR2 YYEKEE (reference sequence). The ends were cut back, 2 bases at V and 7 bases at J, with 4 bases in the middle. Here the CDR3 DNA reads TGTGCCAGCAGCTTTCGGAATGAGCAGTTCTTC. It codes for CASSFRNEQFF. The full variable domain, completed using reference TRBV5-5 and TRBJ2-1, is DAGVTQSPTHLIKTRGQQVTLRCSPISGHKSVSWYQQVLGQGPQFIFQYYEKEERGRGNFPDRFSARQFPNYSSELNVNALLLGDSALYLCASSFRNEQFFGPGTRLTVL.

J is TRBJ2-2 and V is TRBV18; the D gene could be TRBD1 or TRBD2 (5 bases each). The CDR3 length is 15 residues. Trimming removed 3 bases at V and 8 bases at J, with 16 bases between. From germline, CDR1 is KGHSH and CDR2 LQKENI. The CDR3 nucleotides are TGTGCCAGCTCACCCACCGAAGGGACCCCGGGGGAGCTGTTTTTT. This sequence encodes CASSPTEGTPGELFF.

This chain uses TRBV10-1 with TRBJ1-1; TRBD1 might be the D (6 bases). The germline V and J ends were trimmed by 4 bases and 5 bases, with 11 bases remaining between them. The CDR3 runs 13 residues. The V gene's germline CDR1 is WNHNN and CDR2 SYGVQD (reference sequence). The CDR3 reads CASSGDIMTEAFF. The CDR3, as DNA: TGCGCCAGCAGTGGGGACATCATGACTGAAGCTTTCTTT.

J is TRBJ2-7 and V is TRBV30; 8 bases match TRBD2. V trimming: 2 bases; J trimming: 4 bases; junction bases outside the gene matches: 4. In germline, CDR1 is GTSNPN, CDR2 SVGIG (reference sequence). CDR3 length equals 13 residues. In DNA form, the CDR3 reads TGTGCCTGGAGTCCTGGGACTAGTTACGAGCAGTACTTC. It yields the protein CAWSPGTSYEQYF.

This chain joins TRBV11-2 and TRBJ2-5; perhaps TRBD2 as D (6 bases). The CDR3 is made up of 15 amino acids. Between the trimmed V and J ends, which lost 5 bases and 5 bases, there was a span of 18 bases. Germline values: CDR1 SGHAT, CDR2 FQNNGV. The DNA for the CDR3 is TGTGCCAGCAGCCTCCCCGGGACTCTTGTGGAGACCCAGTACTTC. This encodes CASSLPGTLVETQYF.

V and J are TRBV9 and TRBJ1-3, with TRBD1 matching 7 bases. Germline V CDR1 and CDR2: SGDLS, YYNGEE. After removal of 4 bases from V and 0 bases from J, the junction contained 1 base not matched to a gene. This CDR3 has 14 residues. The CDR3 reads CASSTGVSGNTIYF. CDR3 bases: TGTGCCAGCAGCACAGGGGTCTCTGGAAACACCATATATTTT.

To note about this clone: Relative to the germline gene, one junction end is altered; a read error may explain this. The rearrangement joins TRBV6-5 to TRBJ1-1; TRBD1 matches at 7 bases. The germline V gene has CDR1 MNHEY and CDR2 SVGAGI. There are 10 residues in the CDR3. The CDR3 DNA reads TGCCAGACAGGGTTCCCTGAAGCTTTCTTT. Translated, it gives CQTGFPEAFF.

J is TRBJ1-2 and V is TRBV7-9, with D possibly matching TRBD1 (6 bases). CDR3 length: 14 amino acids. Germline loops: CDR1 SEHNR, CDR2 FQNEAQ (reference sequence). Trimming stripped 5 bases from V and 6 bases from J, with 16 bases between. The CDR3 loop reads CASSNNRAWDGYTF. The CDR3 DNA reads as TGTGCCAGCAGCAATAACAGGGCCTGGGATGGCTACACCTTC.

The genes are TRBV10-3 and TRBJ1-1; TRBD1 aligns across 9 bases. Trimming cost V 0 bases and J 7 bases; bases outside gene matches: 0. This CDR3 spans 13 amino acids. CDR1 and CDR2 from the germline V gene are ENHRY and SYGVKD. This CDR3 reads CAISESGQGEAFF. Written as DNA, the CDR3 is TGTGCCATCAGTGAGTCGGGACAGGGTGAAGCTTTCTTT.

The V and J genes are TRBV27 and TRBJ2-7; D is perhaps TRBD2 (6 bases). There are 15 residues in the CDR3. With 5 bases removed from V and 5 bases from J, the gap between germline ends came to 19 bases. Germline V gives CDR1 MNHEY, CDR2 SMNVEV (reference sequence). The CDR3 DNA follows: TGTGCCAGCAGTCCCACGGACGGAGGGGTCCACGAGCAGTACTTC. This sequence encodes CASSPTDGGVHEQYF.

The rearrangement links TRBV7-6 to TRBJ1-4, with D hard to call. CDR1 is SGHVS and CDR2 is FNYEAQ in the germline V gene. V gave up 5 bases and J gave up 5 bases, with 18 bases separating them. CDR3 length: 16 residues. The CDR3, as DNA: TGTGCCAGCAGCCCCACCTTACAGAGATCCAATGAAAAACTGTTTTTT. Translating gives CASSPTLQRSNEKLFF.

The V and J genes are TRBV6-6 and TRBJ2-7; D remains ambiguous. Germline V gene sequence: CDR1 MNHNY, CDR2 SVGAGI (reference sequence). The V end lost 3 bases, the J end lost 0 bases, and 6 bases lay between the germline ends. The CDR3 totals 13 residues. CDR3 in DNA: TGTGCCAGCAGTTATTCAGTCTCCTACGAGCAGTACTTC. Protein: CASSYSVSYEQYF.

Within the sample, this clone is medium-sized. The gene calls are TRBV7-9 and TRBJ1-5; D unresolved. The CDR3 spans 12 residues. Per germline, CDR1 SEHNR and CDR2 FQNEAQ (reference sequence). Trimming shortened V by 1 base and J by 6 bases, and 4 bases separated the two germline ends. Here the CDR3 reads CASSLETQPQHF. The DNA for the CDR3 is TGTGCCAGCAGCTTAGAAACTCAGCCCCAGCATTTT.

The genes are TRBV28 and TRBJ1-1; no clear D. CDR1 and CDR2 (germline): MDHEN, SYDVKM. Trimming took off 6 bases at V and 8 bases at J, with 22 bases between the two ends. The CDR3 covers 15 residues. As DNA, the CDR3 is TGTGCCAGCAGACCTACCACCTACATCGGACGAGAAGCTTTCTTT. It yields the protein CASRPTTYIGREAFF.

The chain recombines TRBV29-1 with TRBJ1-2, with 7 bases matching TRBD1. The ends lost 5 bases at V and 0 bases at J; junction bases unmatched: 3. CDR3 length equals 13 residues. The germline V gene has CDR1 SQVTM and CDR2 ANQGSEA. The CDR3 loop is CSVRQGSNYGYTF. CDR3 DNA sequence: TGCAGCGTTCGACAGGGATCTAACTATGGCTACACCTTC.

The rearrangement joins TRBV19 to TRBJ2-1; D might be TRBD1 or TRBD2, each matching 5 bases. Germline CDR1 reads LNHDA; CDR2 reads SQIVND (reference sequence). CDR3 length: 13 amino acids. V was cut by 3 bases and J by 12 bases, with 15 bases left in between. CDR3 DNA: TGTGCCAGTAGTATTACGACGGGGCACGTGCAGTTCTTC. Its protein is CASSITTGHVQFF.

V is TRBV29-1 and J is TRBJ2-2, with TRBD2 matching 9 bases. V lost 6 bases and J lost 5; bases outside the gene matches: 4. CDR1 is SQVTM and CDR2 is ANQGSEA in the germline V gene. The CDR3 loop spans 13 amino acids. In nucleotides, the CDR3 is TGCAGCGTCCGCGGGGGGGCGACCGGGGAGCTGTTTTTT. Protein sequence: CSVRGGATGELFF.

The chain uses TRBV7-3 and TRBJ2-3; 7 positions agree with TRBD1. The germline V gene has CDR1 SGHTA and CDR2 FQGTGA. The CDR3 is made up of 12 amino acids. The trim removed 3 bases at V and 6 bases at J, leaving 0 bases unmatched. DNA for the CDR3: TGTGCCAGCAGCTTGACAGGGGATACGCAGTATTTT. Translating gives CASSLTGDTQYF.

V gene TRBV19 combines with J gene TRBJ2-3; perhaps TRBD1 as D (5 bases). The CDR3 is made up of 14 amino acids. Between the trimmed V and J ends, which lost 7 bases and 2 bases, there was a span of 13 bases. Germline V gene data show CDR1 as LNHDA and CDR2 as SQIVND (reference sequence). CDR3 sequence (DNA): TGTGCCAGTAAGGACACCTCTTACACAGATACGCAGTATTTT. It translates to CASKDTSYTDTQYF.